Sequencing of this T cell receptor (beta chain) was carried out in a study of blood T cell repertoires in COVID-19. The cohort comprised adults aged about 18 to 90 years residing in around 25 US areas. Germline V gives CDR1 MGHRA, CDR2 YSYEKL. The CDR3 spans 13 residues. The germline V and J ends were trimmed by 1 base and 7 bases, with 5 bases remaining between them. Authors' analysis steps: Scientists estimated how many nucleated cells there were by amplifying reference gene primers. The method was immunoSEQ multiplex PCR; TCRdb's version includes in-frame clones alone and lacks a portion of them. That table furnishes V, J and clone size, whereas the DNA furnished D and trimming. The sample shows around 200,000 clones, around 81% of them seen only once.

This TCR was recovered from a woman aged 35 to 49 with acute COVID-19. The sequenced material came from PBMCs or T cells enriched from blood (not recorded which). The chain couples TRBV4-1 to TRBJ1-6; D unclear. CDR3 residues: CASSQVGNSPLHF. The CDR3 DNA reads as TGCGCCAGCAGCCAAGTCGGGAATTCACCCCTCCACTTT.